This T cell receptor beta chain came from a study of regulatory T cells in long-lasting Graves disease. Study-wide results and caveats: Blood alone, not thyroid tissue, was studied.

The time point is: newly diagnosed GD, antithyroid drugs for less than 3 months. From RNA extracted from PBMCs, the TCR library was made. As a group, patients came from one endocrinology department in Xi'an, China. Arm-PCR of CDR3 regions and iRepertoire HTBI primers were the basis on which TCR beta libraries were built. TCRdb re-analysed the multiplex PCR reads in MiXCR, keeping a single row per CDR3 protein. The repertoire consists of 350,000 to 500,000 distinct CDR3 sequences, with 14% occurring once and the leading ten covering around a sixth. Trimming took 4 bases from V and 3 from J; bases not matched to a gene: 12. CDR3 length equals 16 residues. The germline V gene has CDR1 SGHRS and CDR2 YFSETQ. This clonotype occurred many times. Its antigen is still unknown. The data were also submitted as part of a second study, on T cells in Graves' hyperthyroidism and ophthalmopathy. From that study: Diagnosis of hyperthyroidism was new in patients aged 18 to 65, and its duration was under 2 months.

The V call is TRBV5-1, the J call TRBJ1-1, with 7 bases matching TRBD1. Specimen: peripheral blood mononuclear cells (PBMCs), collected at new diagnosis, from a patient treated with antithyroid drugs. This TCR derives from a woman aged 45-65 years with Graves disease. The CDR3 is CASSARDSLGDTEAFF. For the CDR3, the DNA is TGCGCCAGCAGCGCCCGGGACAGCCTTGGGGACACTGAAGCTTTCTTT.